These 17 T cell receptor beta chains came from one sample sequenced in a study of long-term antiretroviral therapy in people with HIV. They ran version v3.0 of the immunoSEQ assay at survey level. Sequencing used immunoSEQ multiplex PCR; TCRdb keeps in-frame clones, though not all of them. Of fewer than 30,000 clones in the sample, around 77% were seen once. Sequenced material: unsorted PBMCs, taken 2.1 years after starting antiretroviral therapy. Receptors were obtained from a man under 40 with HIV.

The CDR3 sequence is CASSGKGGFYEQYF. The CDR3 coding sequence is TGTGCCAGCAGCGGGAAGGGGGGGTTCTACGAGCAGTACTTC. This chain links TRBV25-1 with TRBJ2-7, with D possibly matching TRBD2 (7 bases). The CDR3 totals 14 residues. Between the trimmed V and J ends, which lost 6 bases and 3 bases, there was a span of 15 bases. Germline V gene lookup returns CDR1 MGHDK and CDR2 SYGVNS.

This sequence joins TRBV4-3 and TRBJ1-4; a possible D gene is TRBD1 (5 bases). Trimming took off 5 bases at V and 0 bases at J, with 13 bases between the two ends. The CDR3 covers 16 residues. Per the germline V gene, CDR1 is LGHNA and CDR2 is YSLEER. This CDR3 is CASSSQGPPTNEKLFF. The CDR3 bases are TGCGCCAGCAGCTCCCAGGGTCCCCCAACTAATGAAAAACTGTTTTTT.

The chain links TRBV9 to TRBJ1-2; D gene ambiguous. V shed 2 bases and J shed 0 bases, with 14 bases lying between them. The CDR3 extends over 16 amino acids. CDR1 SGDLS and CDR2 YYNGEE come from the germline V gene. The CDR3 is CASSVGGIRANYGYTF. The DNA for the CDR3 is TGTGCCAGCAGCGTGGGCGGTATACGAGCTAACTATGGCTACACCTTC.

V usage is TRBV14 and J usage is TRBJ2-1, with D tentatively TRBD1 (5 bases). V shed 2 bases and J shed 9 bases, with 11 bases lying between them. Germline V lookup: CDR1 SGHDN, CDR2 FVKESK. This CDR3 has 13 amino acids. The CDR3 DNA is TGTGCCAGCAGCCAACAAGGGGTTGGTGAGCAGTTCTTC. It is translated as CASSQQGVGEQFF.

CDR3 protein: CASQRTAGEDKKLFF. The CDR3 DNA reads TGTGCCAGCCAGCGGACAGCCGGTGAGGATAAAAAACTGTTTTTT. V and J are TRBV6-5 and TRBJ1-4, with D tentatively TRBD1 (6 bases). Trimming left V 8 bases short and J 9 bases short, with 22 bases between. Germline lookup yields CDR1 MNHEY and CDR2 SVGAGI. This CDR3 has 15 residues.

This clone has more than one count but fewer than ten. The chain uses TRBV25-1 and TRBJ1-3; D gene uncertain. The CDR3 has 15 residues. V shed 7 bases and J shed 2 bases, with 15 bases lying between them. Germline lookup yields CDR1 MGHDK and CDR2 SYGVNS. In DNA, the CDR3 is TGTGCCAGCACACCTCAAAAGACGACTGGAAACACCATATATTTT. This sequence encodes CASTPQKTTGNTIYF.

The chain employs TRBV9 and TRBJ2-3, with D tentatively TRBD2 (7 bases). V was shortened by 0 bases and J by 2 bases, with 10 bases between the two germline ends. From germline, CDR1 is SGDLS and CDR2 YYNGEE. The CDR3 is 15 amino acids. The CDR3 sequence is CASSVAGGLTDTQYF. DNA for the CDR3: TGTGCCAGCAGCGTAGCGGGGGGCCTCACAGATACGCAGTATTTT.

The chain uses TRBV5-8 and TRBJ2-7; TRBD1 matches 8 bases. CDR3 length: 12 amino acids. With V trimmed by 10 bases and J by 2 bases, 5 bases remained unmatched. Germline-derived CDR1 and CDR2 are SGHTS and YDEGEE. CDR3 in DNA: TGTGCCGGCCGGGACAGGACCTACGAGCAGTACTTC. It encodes CAGRDRTYEQYF.

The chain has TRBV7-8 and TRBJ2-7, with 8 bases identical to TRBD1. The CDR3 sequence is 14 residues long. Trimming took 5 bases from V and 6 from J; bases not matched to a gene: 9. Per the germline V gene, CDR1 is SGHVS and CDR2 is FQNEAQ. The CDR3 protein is CASSPPGGAGEQYF. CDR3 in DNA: TGTGCCAGCAGCCCACCAGGGGGCGCTGGCGAGCAGTACTTC.

DNA of the CDR3: TGTGCCAGCAGCCCTAGGTCCACCGGGGAGCTGTTTTTT. Protein product: CASSPRSTGELFF. The V and J genes are TRBV9 and TRBJ2-2; no clear D. V was cut by 4 bases and J by 4 bases, with 8 bases left in between. CDR1 and CDR2 from the germline V gene are SGDLS and YYNGEE. The CDR3 is made up of 13 amino acids.

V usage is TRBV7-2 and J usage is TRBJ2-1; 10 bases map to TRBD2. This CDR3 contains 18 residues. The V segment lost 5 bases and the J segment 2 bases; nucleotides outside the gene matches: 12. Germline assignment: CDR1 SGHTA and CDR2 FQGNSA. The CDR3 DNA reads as TGTGCCAGCAGCCACCTAGCGGGAGAAGCGGGAACCTACAATGAGCAGTTCTTC. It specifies CASSHLAGEAGTYNEQFF.

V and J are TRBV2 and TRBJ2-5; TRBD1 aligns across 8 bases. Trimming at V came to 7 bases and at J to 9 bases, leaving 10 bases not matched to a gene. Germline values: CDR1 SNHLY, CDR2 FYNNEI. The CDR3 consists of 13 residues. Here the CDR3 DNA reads TGTGCCAGCAAGCAGGACAGGGAGAGGGCCCAGTACTTC. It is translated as CASKQDRERAQYF.

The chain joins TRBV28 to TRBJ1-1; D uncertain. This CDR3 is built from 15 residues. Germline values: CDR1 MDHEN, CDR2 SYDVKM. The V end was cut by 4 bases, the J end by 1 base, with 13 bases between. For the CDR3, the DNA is TGTGCCAGCAGTTCCCCAATGAAAGAGAACACTGAAGCTTTCTTT. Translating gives CASSSPMKENTEAFF.

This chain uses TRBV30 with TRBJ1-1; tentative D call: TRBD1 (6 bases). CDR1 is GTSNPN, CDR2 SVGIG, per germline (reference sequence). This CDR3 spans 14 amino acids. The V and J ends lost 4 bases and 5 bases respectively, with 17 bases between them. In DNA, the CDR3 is TGTGCCTGGATCCGAGAAGGGGGGTTAACTGAAGCTTTCTTT. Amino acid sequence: CAWIREGGLTEAFF.

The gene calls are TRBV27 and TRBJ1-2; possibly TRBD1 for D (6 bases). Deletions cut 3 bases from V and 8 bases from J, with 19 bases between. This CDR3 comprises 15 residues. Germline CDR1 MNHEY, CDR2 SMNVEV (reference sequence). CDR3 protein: CASSLLGGASGGYTF. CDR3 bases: TGTGCCAGCAGTTTGTTAGGGGGTGCCTCCGGGGGCTACACCTTC.

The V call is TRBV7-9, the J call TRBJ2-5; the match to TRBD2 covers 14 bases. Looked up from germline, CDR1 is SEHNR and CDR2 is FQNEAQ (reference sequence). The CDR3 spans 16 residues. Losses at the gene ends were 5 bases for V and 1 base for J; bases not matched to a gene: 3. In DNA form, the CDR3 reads TGTGCCAGCAGCGTCGGACTAGCGGGGGGCCAAGAGACCCAGTACTTC. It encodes CASSVGLAGGQETQYF.

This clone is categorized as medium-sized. The CDR3 coding sequence is TGTGCCAGTAGTATAGTTCACACCGGGGAGCTGTTTTTT. Translated, it gives CASSIVHTGELFF. The rearrangement joins TRBV19 to TRBJ2-2; no firm D call. Trimming removed 1 base from V and 3 bases from J, with 3 bases in between. There are 13 residues in the CDR3. Germline V CDR1 and CDR2: LNHDA, SQIVND (reference sequence).